These T cell receptor beta chains were read from a single sample in a study of early T cells in non-severe SARS-CoV-2 infection. TCRdb re-analysed the 5' RACE reads in MiXCR, keeping a single row per CDR3 protein. This sample yields around 50,000 distinct CDR3 sequences, of which approximately 6.7% are seen a single time; 3.5% to 4% belongs to the top ten. Sequenced input: whole blood. Source of these receptors: an adult who was a healthcare worker with PCR-confirmed SARS-CoV-2 infection or an uninfected control (not recorded which). The CDR3 runs from the conserved cysteine through the conserved F or W. The D gene is left open where the match is weak. A clone size is listed for some rows: how often the clone was seen (once, few, many), or a class if it is expanded.

D gene,J gene,clone size,CDR3 length,V gene,CDR3 protein,CDR3 DNA
NA,TRBJ1-1,many,19,TRBV4-3,CASSQVYGGAAGIGTEAFF,TGCGCCAGCAGCCAAGTTTACGGCGGGGCAGCGGGCATAGGCACTGAAGCTTTCTTT
NA,TRBJ2-5,few,17,TRBV7-8,CASSLVPKMDYQETQYF,TGTGCCAGCAGCTTAGTCCCGAAAATGGACTACCAAGAGACCCAGTACTTC
NA,TRBJ1-3,NA,13,TRBV4-3,CASSQGLGNTIYF,TGCGCCAGCAGCCAAGGCCTCGGAAACACCATATATTTT
TRBD1,TRBJ1-2,many,16,TRBV5-1,CASSWQPNRGLYGYTF,TGCGCCAGCAGCTGGCAGCCTAACAGGGGGCTATATGGCTACACCTTC
NA,TRBJ1-1,NA,14,TRBV3-1,CASSQVQGRTEAFF,TGTGCCAGCAGCCAAGTTCAGGGCAGGACTGAAGCTTTCTTT
NA,TRBJ1-1,NA,13,TRBV6-4,CASSESRNTEAFF,TGTGCCAGCAGTGAGAGTCGGAACACTGAAGCTTTCTTT
NA,TRBJ1-1,NA,14,TRBV9,CASSVGQPNTEAFF,TGTGCCAGCAGCGTAGGACAGCCGAACACTGAAGCTTTCTTT
NA,TRBJ1-6,many,20,TRBV7-8,CASSLKIGGRPGSYNSPLHF,TGTGCCAGCAGCCTCAAGATTGGGGGTCGGCCTGGCTCCTATAATTCACCCCTCCACTTT
NA,TRBJ2-3,many,15,TRBV13,CASSLAAGATDTQYF,TGTGCCAGCAGCTTAGCTGCGGGGGCCACAGATACGCAGTATTTT
TRBD2,TRBJ2-1,NA,15,TRBV7-6,CASGGKAGGQNEQFF,TGTGCCAGCGGTGGGAAAGCGGGGGGTCAAAATGAGCAGTTCTTC
TRBD2,TRBJ2-2,few,17,TRBV5-1,CASSLAAGGLYTGELFF,TGCGCCAGCAGCTTGGCTGCGGGGGGGCTGTACACCGGGGAGCTGTTTTTT
NA,TRBJ2-2,NA,16,TRBV11-2,CASSLDLRGNTGELFF,TGTGCCAGCAGCTTAGATTTGCGGGGAAACACCGGGGAGCTGTTTTTT
TRBD2,TRBJ2-7,many,15,TRBV4-1,CASSQVASGSYEQYF,TGCGCCAGCAGCCAAGTGGCTAGCGGGTCCTACGAGCAGTACTTC
NA,TRBJ2-1,many,13,TRBV6-2/TRBV6-3,CASTPLGLNEQFF,TGTGCCAGCACCCCACTCGGTTTGAATGAGCAGTTCTTC
NA,TRBJ2-1,NA,13,TRBV3-1,CASSQDLNNEQFF,TGTGCCAGCAGCCAAGATCTAAACAATGAGCAGTTCTTC